These 19 T cell receptor beta chains share one sample of origin, sequenced in a study of blood T cells in healthy people across ages. A second PCR of 7 to 11 cycles used a sample-barcoded 5' primer and a J-beta primer mix. Via MiXCR, TCRdb re-called the 5' RACE reads, giving one row per CDR3 protein. The table shows about 750,000 distinct CDR3 sequences, with approximately 55% occurring only once. Sequenced material: blood. All receptors come from an elderly man in good health.

V gene TRBV3-1 combines with J gene TRBJ2-4; D is perhaps TRBD2 (5 bases). The J call may be in error: the DNA end matches TRBJ2-5 better. The germline CDR1 and CDR2 sequences are LGHDT and YNNKEL (reference sequence). The CDR3 totals 15 residues. CDR3 sequence: CASSQDWTAKQTQYF. CDR3 DNA: TGTGCCAGCAGCCAAGATTGGACTGCCAAACAGACCCAGTACTTC.

This chain connects TRBV10-3 to TRBJ2-3, with a weak D call TRBD2 (5 bases). Per the germline V gene, CDR1 is ENHRY and CDR2 is SYGVKD. The germline V and J ends were trimmed by 4 bases and 0 bases, with 11 bases remaining between them. The CDR3 extends over 15 amino acids. CDR3 nucleotide sequence: TGTGCCATCAGTGGGAGGACCAGCAGCACAGATACGCAGTATTTT. Its translation: CAISGRTSSTDTQYF.

This clonotype came up a few times. This rearrangement joins TRBV25-1 to TRBJ1-6; maybe TRBD1 (5 bases). The CDR3 has 15 amino acids. Between the trimmed V and J ends, which lost 2 bases and 5 bases, there was a span of 10 bases. CDR1 MGHDK and CDR2 SYGVNS come from the germline V gene. CDR3 region: CASSETRGHNSPLHF. CDR3 DNA: TGTGCCAGCAGTGAAACACGGGGCCATAATTCACCCCTCCACTTT.

A remark on this clonotype: A much larger clone sits a single nucleotide away, making a read error possible. V usage is TRBV28 and J usage is TRBJ1-2; 9 bases fit TRBD1. Germline V gene lookup returns CDR1 MDHEN and CDR2 SYDVKM. Trimming at V came to 4 bases and at J to 12 bases, leaving 12 bases not matched to a gene. The CDR3 loop spans 14 amino acids. In nucleotides, the CDR3 is TGTGCCAGCAGTTCCCATACAGGGGGCGGAGGCCACACCTTC. Its translation: CASSSHTGGGGHTF.

In nucleotides, the CDR3 is TGTGCCAGCAGTGCGACTAGGAGGGAAGGAGAGACCCAGTTCTTC. Its translation is CASSATRREGETQFF. The V and J genes are TRBV25-1 and TRBJ2-5; perhaps TRBD2 as D (6 bases). The closer fit of TRBJ2-1 to the DNA end suggests the J call may be wrong. Germline assignment: CDR1 MGHDK and CDR2 SYGVNS. CDR3 length: 15 amino acids.

V usage is TRBV12-3 or TRBV12-4 and J usage is TRBJ2-1; the D call may be TRBD1 or TRBD2 (5 bases each). This CDR3 is built from 13 residues. The V gene lost 8 bases and the J gene lost 10 bases, with 18 bases spanning the gap. The CDR3, as DNA: TGTGCCAGCCCTCCAGGGACCCTGAGGGAGCAGTTCTTC. Amino acids: CASPPGTLREQFF.

The chain links TRBV20-1 to TRBJ2-1, with a tentative D call TRBD1 (5 bases). The germline gives CDR1 DFQATT, CDR2 SNEGSKA (reference sequence). V lost 5 bases and J 0 bases, leaving 11 bases between the germline ends. The CDR3 totals 14 residues. The CDR3: CSAPSGHSYNEQFF. CDR3 nucleotide sequence: TGCAGTGCTCCCTCAGGGCACTCCTACAATGAGCAGTTCTTC.

This clonotype was seen more than once but under ten times. The CDR3 reads CASTLLGNEKLFF. The CDR3 DNA is TGTGCCAGCACCCTGTTGGGTAATGAAAAACTGTTTTTT. The rearrangement joins TRBV28 to TRBJ1-4, with D unclear. The CDR3 is made up of 13 amino acids. Germline V gene data show CDR1 as MDHEN and CDR2 as SYDVKM. V was cut by 7 bases and J by 4 bases, with 10 bases left in between.

This chain links TRBV28 with TRBJ2-4, with 11 bases lining up with TRBD2. The junction had 6 bases not matched to a gene; V was cut back by 5 bases and J by 6 bases. CDR1 and CDR2 from the germline V gene are MDHEN and SYDVKM. This CDR3 spans 15 amino acids. The CDR3 DNA is TGTGCCAGCAGTGTAGCGGGAGGGCCCAGAAACATTCAGTACTTC. Translation: CASSVAGGPRNIQYF.

The rearrangement joins TRBV6-1 to TRBJ2-5; possibly TRBD1 or TRBD2 for D (5 bases each). The CDR3 runs to 18 residues. Germline CDR1 is MNHNS and CDR2 is SASEGT. Trimming shortened V by 4 bases and J by 2 bases, and 23 bases separated the two germline ends. For the CDR3, the DNA is TGTGCCAGCAGTGCCGGGACCGGAGTAGGGGCACGTCAAGAGACCCAGTACTTC. Protein: CASSAGTGVGARQETQYF.

This clonotype came up once. CDR3 bases: TGTGCCAGCAGCCAAGTTGGGGCGGGAGGGCTCAATGAGCAGTTCTTC. Its protein product is CASSQVGAGGLNEQFF. The chain carries TRBV3-1 and TRBJ2-1; 9 nucleotides align to TRBD2. V gave up 1 base and J gave up 6 bases; unmatched junction bases: 7. Germline CDR1 and CDR2: LGHDT and YNNKEL (reference sequence). This CDR3 is built from 16 residues.

The count of this clonotype is one. This chain connects TRBV2 to TRBJ2-3, with a tentative D call TRBD1 (5 bases). Germline V lookup: CDR1 SNHLY, CDR2 FYNNEI. The V and J ends lost 5 bases and 0 bases respectively, with 12 bases between them. The CDR3 loop spans 15 amino acids. CDR3: CASSPPTASTDTQYF. The CDR3 region has the DNA TGTGCCAGCAGTCCCCCGACAGCGAGCACAGATACGCAGTATTTT.

This clonotype was counted a few times. The rearrangement links TRBV11-2 to TRBJ2-7; 8 bases map to TRBD1. CDR3 length equals 14 residues. V shed 3 bases, J shed 3 bases, and the junction held 4 bases outside the gene matches. CDR1 and CDR2 from the germline V gene are SGHAT and FQNNGV. This chain's CDR3 is CASSLGQDVYEQYF. The CDR3 DNA sequence: TGTGCCAGCAGCTTGGGACAGGATGTCTACGAGCAGTACTTC.

This clonotype was seen a few times. The chain employs TRBV29-1 and TRBJ2-7; 7 nucleotides align to TRBD2. The CDR3 extends over 12 amino acids. V dropped 4 bases and J dropped 6; count of bases not matched to a gene: 6. The germline V gene has CDR1 SQVTM and CDR2 ANQGSEA. As DNA, the CDR3 is TGCAGCGTTGGGGAGGGTAGAGGCGAGCAGTACTTC. Its translation: CSVGEGRGEQYF.

The rearrangement uses TRBV7-2 and TRBJ2-7; TRBD2 is a possible D gene (6 bases). The germline CDR1 and CDR2 sequences are SGHTA and FQGNSA. V was cut by 1 base and J by 2 bases, with 12 bases left in between. This CDR3 is built from 15 residues. The CDR3 loop is CASSLGASETYEQYF. CDR3 DNA: TGTGCCAGCAGCTTAGGAGCTAGCGAGACCTACGAGCAGTACTTC. The full variable domain, its missing parts supplied by reference TRBV7-2 and TRBJ2-7, is GAGVSQSPSNKVTEKGKDVELRCDPISGHTALYWYRQSLGQGLEFLIYFQGNSAPDKSGLPSDRFSAERTGGSVSTLTIQRTQQEDSAVYLCASSLGASETYEQYFGPGTRLTVT.

V and J are TRBV2 and TRBJ2-5; 7 positions agree with TRBD1. With 6 bases clipped from V and 3 bases from J, the junction kept 10 bases outside the gene matches. Germline V lookup: CDR1 SNHLY, CDR2 FYNNEI. This CDR3 is built from 15 residues. The CDR3 is CASSPGAGGKETQYF. The CDR3 DNA reads TGTGCCAGCAGCCCCGGGGCAGGGGGAAAAGAGACCCAGTACTTC.

The V gene is TRBV15, the J gene TRBJ2-3; D is possibly TRBD2 (5 bases). V was clipped by 5 bases and J by 0 bases, with 15 bases between them. Germline V gene data show CDR1 as LNHNV and CDR2 as YYDKDF (reference sequence). The CDR3 spans 16 residues. DNA for the CDR3: TGTGCCACCAGCCATGGAGCGGTAACTAGCACAGATACGCAGTATTTT. Translating it yields CATSHGAVTSTDTQYF. The full variable domain, completed using reference TRBV15 and TRBJ2-3, is DAMVIQNPRYQVTQFGKPVTLSCSQTLNHNVMYWYQQKSSQAPKLLFHYYDKDFNNEADTPDNFQSRRPNTSFCFLDIRSPGLGDTAMYLCATSHGAVTSTDTQYFGPGTRLTVL.

With regard to this clonotype: A much more abundant neighbour one base away suggests this may be a read error. The genes are TRBV30 and TRBJ1-2, with no clear D. The CDR3 runs to 12 residues. The germline CDR1 and CDR2 sequences are GTSNPN and SVGIG (reference sequence). The CDR3 DNA follows: TGTGCCTGGAGTGTACGTAACTATGGCCACACCTTC. This translates into CAWSVRNYGHTF. Variable domain in full (rest from reference TRBV30 and TRBJ1-2): SQTIHQWPATLVQPVGSPLSLECTVEGTSNPNLYWYRQAAGRGLQLLFYSVGIGQISSEVPQNLSASRPQDRQFILSSKKLLLSDSGFYLCAWSVRNYGHTFGSGTRLTVV.

On this clonotype: It is likely a read error, because the conserved phenylalanine at the end of the CDR3 is missing. This rearrangement joins TRBV5-1 to TRBJ1-1, with a weak D call TRBD1 (6 bases). This CDR3 has 15 residues. V lost 3 bases and J lost 5, with 17 bases in between. Germline V CDR1 and CDR2: SGHRS, YFSETQ. The CDR3 spells CASSWNAGTSTEAFI. In DNA, the CDR3 is TGCGCCAGCAGCTGGAACGCGGGGACATCGACTGAAGCTTTCATT.